The 17 T cell receptor beta chains below come from one sample, sequenced in a study of T-cell memory formation after mild COVID-19. Each CDR3 protein is one row after TCRdb ran MiXCR on the 5' RACE reads. This table holds more than 150,000 distinct CDR3 sequences, about 9.9% found once. Sequencing used PBMCs or a T cell subset sorted from them (not recorded which). All receptors derive from a man between 18 and 29 years old who had mild COVID-19 (a few samples of this study predate the infection). Cell type and time point are not known.

This clonotype was detected a few times. The CDR3 sequence is CASSPGGPGETQYF. The CDR3 coding sequence is TGTGCCAGCAGCCCAGGGGGACCCGGGGAGACCCAGTACTTC. The gene calls are TRBV5-6 and TRBJ2-5, with 7 bases aligning to TRBD1. V shed 4 bases, J shed 5 bases, and the junction held 8 bases outside the gene matches. This CDR3 comprises 14 residues. Germline CDR1 and CDR2: SGHDT and YYEEEE.

The rearrangement links TRBV7-3 to TRBJ1-5; D call uncertain. Germline values: CDR1 SGHTA, CDR2 FQGTGA. CDR3 length: 13 residues. Trimming stripped 0 bases from V and 3 bases from J, with 3 bases between. The CDR3 spells CASSLTYNQPQHF. The CDR3 DNA reads as TGTGCCAGCAGCTTAACGTACAATCAGCCCCAGCATTTT.

This clonotype was counted many times. This rearrangement joins TRBV3-1 to TRBJ2-2; D unclear. The CDR3 runs to 17 residues. Germline loops: CDR1 LGHDT, CDR2 YNNKEL (reference sequence). Trimming stripped 4 bases from V and 6 bases from J, with 21 bases between. The CDR3 nucleotides read TGTGCCAGCAGCCCACCCGAACTGGGAATAGAAGCCGGGGAGCTGTTTTTT. It specifies CASSPPELGIEAGELFF.

The chain has TRBV7-2 and TRBJ1-5; weak D call: TRBD1 (5 bases). CDR1 SGHTA and CDR2 FQGNSA come from the germline V gene. The V and J ends lost 7 bases and 3 bases respectively, with 10 bases between them. CDR3 length equals 13 residues. CDR3 sequence: CASTYRNNQPQHF. In nucleotides, the CDR3 is TGTGCCAGCACCTACAGGAACAATCAGCCCCAGCATTTT.

This clonotype was seen more than once but under ten times. The chain joins TRBV5-1 to TRBJ2-5; D is ambiguous. CDR1 is SGHRS and CDR2 is YFSETQ in the germline V gene. Trimming took off 2 bases at V and 4 bases at J, with 9 bases between the two ends. This CDR3 has 13 amino acids. The CDR3 protein is CASSLGVAETQYF. Here the CDR3 DNA reads TGCGCCAGCAGCTTAGGAGTCGCAGAGACCCAGTACTTC.

This clonotype occurred a few times. The chain carries TRBV5-1 and TRBJ2-3, with D perhaps matching TRBD1 (6 bases). This CDR3 contains 16 residues. The germline V gene has CDR1 SGHRS and CDR2 YFSETQ. Trimming took off 4 bases at V and 6 bases at J, with 21 bases between the two ends. CDR3 sequence: CASSPIYTGSGDTQYF. In nucleotides, the CDR3 is TGCGCCAGCAGCCCGATCTATACAGGGTCCGGGGATACGCAGTATTTT.

The rearrangement uses TRBV25-1 and TRBJ2-2, with 8 nucleotides matching TRBD1. This CDR3 is 15 amino acids long. V gave up 3 bases and J gave up 6 bases; unmatched junction bases: 6. Germline assignment: CDR1 MGHDK and CDR2 SYGVNS. CDR3 sequence reads: CASSDRQGRSGELFF. Here the CDR3 DNA reads TGTGCCAGCAGTGACCGACAGGGGAGGTCCGGGGAGCTGTTTTTT.

The V and J genes are TRBV9 and TRBJ1-2; 7 bases fit TRBD1. In germline, CDR1 is SGDLS, CDR2 YYNGEE. The CDR3 sequence is 15 residues long. V lost 4 bases to trimming and J lost 7 bases; unmatched junction nucleotides: 13. The CDR3 coding sequence is TGTGCCAGCAGCCCTCGGGCGCAGGGGGTATTTGGCTACACCTTC. This translates into CASSPRAQGVFGYTF.

This clonotype was counted only a few times. The rearrangement links TRBV7-2 to TRBJ2-1; D call uncertain. CDR1 is SGHTA and CDR2 is FQGNSA in the germline V gene. The CDR3 has 11 residues. V lost 8 bases and J 4 bases, leaving 6 bases between the germline ends. CDR3 protein: CASAVYNEQFF. In nucleotides, the CDR3 is TGTGCCAGCGCGGTGTACAATGAGCAGTTCTTC.

The chain combines TRBV7-2 with TRBJ1-2, with a tentative D call TRBD1 (5 bases). Looked up from germline, CDR1 is SGHTA and CDR2 is FQGNSA. V dropped 4 bases and J dropped 0 bases, with 9 bases sitting between them. The CDR3 runs to 14 residues. CDR3 nucleotide sequence: TGTGCCAGCAGCTGGGACGGTGCTAACTATGGCTACACCTTC. Translating gives CASSWDGANYGYTF.

J is TRBJ1-6 and V is TRBV2; the match to TRBD1 covers 7 bases. V lost 5 bases, J lost 3 bases, and 1 base stayed unmatched. The CDR3 covers 14 residues. Germline loops: CDR1 SNHLY, CDR2 FYNNEI. The CDR3 region is CASSNRGYNSPLHF. The CDR3, as DNA: TGTGCCAGCAGTAACAGGGGCTATAATTCACCCCTCCACTTT.

This clonotype was detected only a few times. The J gene is TRBJ1-5, the V gene TRBV12-3 or TRBV12-4, with 10 bases fitting TRBD1. This CDR3 has 16 amino acids. Unmatched junction bases numbered 5, after V lost 1 base and J lost 5 bases. CDR3 DNA: TGTGCCAGCAGTTTAGGATTCGGGACAGGGGATCAGCCCCAGCATTTT. Its protein is CASSLGFGTGDQPQHF.

The chain couples TRBV27 to TRBJ2-3; TRBD1 matches at 8 bases. This CDR3 has 18 residues. The ends lost 3 bases at V and 1 base at J; junction bases unmatched: 12. Germline CDR1 is MNHEY and CDR2 is SMNVEV (reference sequence). The CDR3 sequence is CASSFGQGWAGGTDTQYF. CDR3 DNA sequence: TGTGCCAGCAGTTTCGGACAGGGTTGGGCGGGCGGCACAGATACGCAGTATTTT.

This clonotype was recorded a few times. CDR3 loop: CSARVRQNYGYTF. CDR3 coding DNA: TGCAGTGCTAGAGTTCGGCAGAACTATGGCTACACCTTC. The gene calls are TRBV20-1 and TRBJ1-2; no firm D call. This CDR3 comprises 13 residues. Germline CDR1 is DFQATT and CDR2 is SNEGSKA (reference sequence). V dropped 1 base and J dropped 2 bases, with 8 bases sitting between them.

The CDR3: CASSPYPVGDTQYF. The CDR3 DNA reads as TGTGCCAGCAGCCCTTACCCCGTCGGAGATACGCAGTATTTT. The rearrangement uses TRBV6-5 and TRBJ2-3; D uncertain. Per germline, CDR1 MNHEY and CDR2 SVGAGI. The CDR3 has 14 residues. The V and J ends lost 6 bases and 5 bases respectively, with 15 bases between them.

This chain uses TRBV4-2 with TRBJ2-7; no definite D call. This CDR3 has 12 amino acids. Trimming took 3 bases from V and 7 from J, leaving 10 bases between them. Germline V gene data show CDR1 as LGHNA and CDR2 as YNFKEQ. The CDR3 sequence is CASSHSPLEQYF. The CDR3 DNA follows: TGTGCCAGCAGCCATTCCCCACTAGAGCAGTACTTC.

This clonotype was counted a few times. V gene TRBV5-1 combines with J gene TRBJ2-2, with D possibly matching TRBD1 (6 bases). Germline V gene sequence: CDR1 SGHRS, CDR2 YFSETQ. Trimming removed 7 bases from V and 0 bases from J, with 10 bases in between. The CDR3 consists of 14 residues. The CDR3, as DNA: TGCGCCAGCTTCACAGGGCCGAACACCGGGGAGCTGTTTTTT. Its protein product is CASFTGPNTGELFF.